The rows below give T cell receptor beta chains drawn from one sample of a study of cytomegalovirus exposure and HLA in healthy donors. Method: immunoSEQ multiplex PCR; TCRdb's copy keeps in-frame clones and lacks some. The table includes 60,000 to 70,000 clones, around four fifths detected once. Sequenced sample: PBMCs. All receptors come from a man between 35 and 55 years old in good health and CMV-seronegative. The CDR3 runs from the conserved cysteine through the conserved F or W. Fields, in order: V gene, clone size, J gene, D gene, CDR3 protein. The D gene is left open where the match is weak. Not every row has a clone size; where given, it reads once, few, many or a size class.

V gene: TRBV10-1; clone size: -; J gene: TRBJ2-2; D gene: -; CDR3 protein: CASSRDWTGELFF
V gene: TRBV6-1; clone size: -; J gene: TRBJ2-7; D gene: TRBD2; CDR3 protein: CASSPTTSGSYEQYF
V gene: TRBV7-9; clone size: -; J gene: -; D gene: TRBD2; CDR3 protein: CASSLWLAGGPNEQYF
V gene: TRBV29-1; clone size: -; J gene: TRBJ1-1; D gene: -; CDR3 protein: CSVDGAVSTEAFF
V gene: TRBV7-2; clone size: -; J gene: TRBJ1-2; D gene: -; CDR3 protein: CASSPRTANYGYTF
V gene: TRBV9; clone size: -; J gene: TRBJ2-3; D gene: TRBD2; CDR3 protein: CASSVGSGESTDTQYF
V gene: TRBV7-8; clone size: -; J gene: TRBJ2-7; D gene: TRBD2; CDR3 protein: CASLGGEPYEQYF
V gene: TRBV18; clone size: -; J gene: TRBJ2-2; D gene: TRBD2; CDR3 protein: CASSPQGLATGELFF
V gene: TRBV6-6; clone size: -; J gene: TRBJ2-1; D gene: TRBD2; CDR3 protein: CASSYVAGGDNEQFF
V gene: TRBV6-5; clone size: -; J gene: TRBJ2-7; D gene: TRBD2; CDR3 protein: CASRATSGPSYEQYF
V gene: TRBV5-6; clone size: -; J gene: TRBJ2-7; D gene: -; CDR3 protein: CASSSPRRGQYEQYF
V gene: TRBV6-5; clone size: -; J gene: TRBJ2-7; D gene: -; CDR3 protein: CASRRNSSYEQYF
V gene: TRBV5-1; clone size: once; J gene: TRBJ2-3; D gene: TRBD2; CDR3 protein: CASTSGGASDTQYF
V gene: TRBV6-5; clone size: few; J gene: TRBJ2-2; D gene: TRBD1; CDR3 protein: CASSSRGQGGGELFF
V gene: TRBV7-3; clone size: -; J gene: TRBJ1-1; D gene: -; CDR3 protein: CASSLQQGPMNTEAFF
V gene: TRBV11-2; clone size: -; J gene: TRBJ2-3; D gene: -; CDR3 protein: CASSLERVDTQYF
V gene: TRBV7-8; clone size: -; J gene: TRBJ2-1; D gene: TRBD2; CDR3 protein: CASTGGGEQFF
V gene: TRBV5-1; clone size: few; J gene: TRBJ1-1; D gene: TRBD1; CDR3 protein: CASSLRQGSNTEAFF
V gene: TRBV6-5; clone size: -; J gene: TRBJ2-3; D gene: -; CDR3 protein: CASSYSTRNTQYF
V gene: TRBV4-1; clone size: -; J gene: -; D gene: TRBD2; CDR3 protein: CASSLWVGLAGGYEQYF
V gene: TRBV6-1; clone size: -; J gene: TRBJ1-3; D gene: -; CDR3 protein: CASSDRAPYAGNTIYF
V gene: TRBV11-2; clone size: once; J gene: TRBJ2-3; D gene: TRBD2; CDR3 protein: CASSFGGGTDTQYF
V gene: TRBV5-1; clone size: -; J gene: TRBJ2-7; D gene: -; CDR3 protein: CASSLNREDEQYF